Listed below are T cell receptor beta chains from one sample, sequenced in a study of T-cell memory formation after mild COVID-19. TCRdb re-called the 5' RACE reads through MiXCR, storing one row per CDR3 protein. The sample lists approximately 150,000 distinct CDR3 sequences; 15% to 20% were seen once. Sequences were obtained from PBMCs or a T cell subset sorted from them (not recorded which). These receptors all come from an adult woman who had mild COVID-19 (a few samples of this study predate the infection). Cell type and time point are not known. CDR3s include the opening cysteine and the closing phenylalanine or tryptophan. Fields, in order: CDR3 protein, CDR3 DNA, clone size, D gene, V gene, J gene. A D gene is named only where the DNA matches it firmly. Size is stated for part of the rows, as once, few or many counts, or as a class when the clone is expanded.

CASWTVSTDTQYF	TGTGCCAGCTGGACGGTTAGCACAGATACGCAGTATTTT	-	-	TRBV6-6	TRBJ2-3
CATSDPTRQETQYF	TGTGCCACCAGTGACCCGACTAGACAGGAGACCCAGTACTTC	-	-	TRBV24-1	TRBJ2-5
CSVSTGANVLTF	TGCAGCGTTTCAACCGGGGCCAACGTCCTGACTTTC	many	-	TRBV29-1	TRBJ2-6
CASSLTGHEQFF	TGTGCCAGCAGCTTAACCGGGCATGAGCAGTTCTTC	-	-	TRBV7-3	TRBJ2-1
CASSHRQDQALHF	TGTGCCAGCAGCCACCGACAGGATCAGGCCCTCCACTTT	-	-	TRBV3-1	TRBJ1-6
CASSQEEQTGQYF	TGTGCCAGCAGCCAAGAAGAACAGACCGGGCAGTACTTC	-	-	TRBV12-3/TRBV12-4	TRBJ2-7
CATSDPAGVGEQFF	TGTGCCACCAGTGATCCGGCGGGAGTCGGTGAGCAGTTCTTC	-	TRBD2	TRBV24-1	TRBJ2-1
CASSFRGYNEQFF	TGTGCCAGCAGCTTTCGGGGTTACAATGAGCAGTTCTTC	-	-	TRBV7-8	TRBJ2-1
CASSLAEGAEQYF	TGTGCCAGCAGCTTAGCGGAGGGGGCCGAGCAGTACTTC	-	-	TRBV7-2	TRBJ2-7
CASSFYGGYGYTF	TGTGCCAGCAGCTTTTACGGAGGATATGGCTACACCTTC	few	-	TRBV7-3	TRBJ1-2
CASSLVSGNSYNEQFF	TGCGCCAGCAGCTTGGTTTCGGGGAACTCCTACAATGAGCAGTTCTTC	few	-	TRBV5-1	TRBJ2-1
CSAGGASGGTMDTQYF	TGCAGTGCTGGGGGCGCGAGCGGGGGGACCATGGATACGCAGTATTTT	-	TRBD2	TRBV20-1	TRBJ2-3
CASSLDRGGPYEQYF	TGTGCCAGCAGTTTAGACAGGGGGGGACCCTACGAGCAGTACTTC	-	-	TRBV12-3/TRBV12-4	TRBJ2-7
CASSPRARASGNTIYF	TGTGCCAGTAGTCCCCGGGCCAGAGCCTCTGGAAACACCATATATTTT	-	-	TRBV19	TRBJ1-3
CASSEGQNNEQFF	TGTGCCAGCAGTGAAGGCCAGAACAATGAGCAGTTCTTC	few	-	TRBV2	TRBJ2-1
CASSQRQGTYEQYF	TGTGCCAGCAGCCAACGGCAGGGAACCTACGAGCAGTACTTC	-	-	TRBV4-2	TRBJ2-7
CASRTLTGVGSPLHF	TGTGCCAGCAGGACCCTGACAGGGGTAGGTTCACCCCTCCACTTT	few	TRBD1	TRBV27	TRBJ1-6
CAWSDKGVRNQPQHF	TGTGCCTGGAGTGACAAGGGGGTACGAAATCAGCCCCAGCATTTT	few	-	TRBV30	TRBJ1-5
CASSYRAGFRNEQFF	TGCGCCAGCAGCTACCGAGCGGGATTCCGCAATGAGCAGTTCTTC	once	TRBD2	TRBV5-1	TRBJ2-1
CASSPQTSSNEQFF	TGTGCCAGCAGCCCCCAGACTAGCTCCAATGAGCAGTTCTTC	-	TRBD2	TRBV7-3	TRBJ2-1
CASSETGGLEQYF	TGTGCCAGCAGTGAAACAGGGGGTCTGGAGCAGTACTTC	-	TRBD1	TRBV2	TRBJ2-7
CASTGSGQGAIGYGYTF	TGTGCCAGCACAGGTTCGGGACAGGGGGCTATTGGCTATGGCTACACCTTC	few	TRBD1	TRBV25-1	TRBJ1-2
CASSPGNRVNTEAFF	TGTGCCAGCAGTCCTGGGAACAGAGTGAACACTGAAGCTTTCTTT	once	-	TRBV25-1	TRBJ1-1
CASSHGPGLDGYTF	TGTGCCAGCAGCCATGGGCCCGGGTTGGATGGCTACACCTTC	-	-	TRBV7-6	TRBJ1-2